This TCR beta chain was observed in a study of shared clonotypes between healthy human individuals. Study-wide context: Donors, aged 18 to 49, were a couple of women and a few men. Points from the study as a whole: Rarefaction indicated that sorted-subset sequencing remained incomplete although depth was large. Larger estimated richness was generally recorded for naive subsets relative to memory subsets. Clonotype sharing among donors was thought likely to change with sequencing depth.

To note about this clone: Its antigen is still unknown.

Assay: immunoSEQ multiplex PCR; the TCRdb copy retains only in-frame clones and omits some. Here the sample spans about 2.4 million clones, 93% being singletons. Sample: naive CD4+ T cells from PBMCs. The subset denotes: CD45RA+ positively selected. This clonotype was sampled from a man in his late teens or twenties in good health. Some clones in this sample may be carry-over from other donors' samples.

In nucleotides, the CDR3 is TGTGCCAGCAGCCCCAGGGACCAAAGAATGGCTTTCTTT. Amino acid sequence: CASSPRDQRMAFF. The V call is TRBV7-2, the J call TRBJ1-1; TRBD1 might be the D (5 bases). The germline V and J ends were trimmed by 5 bases and 11 bases, with 18 bases remaining between them. Germline V CDR1 and CDR2: SGHTA, FQGNSA. The CDR3 has 13 residues.